This passage covers 32 T cell receptor beta chains from one sample sequenced in a study of blood T cell repertoires in COVID-19. Only in-frame clones appear in the TCRdb table, and some are missing; sequencing was by immunoSEQ multiplex PCR. The top ten hold about 6.2% of the sample, which has 250,000 or so clones, about 88% seen once. The sequencing sample was made of PBMCs or T cells enriched from blood (not recorded which). The receptors originated from a woman aged 45-59 years who had been exposed to COVID-19.

This sequence joins TRBV13 and TRBJ1-1; 8 nucleotides line up with TRBD1. Germline CDR1 reads PRHDT; CDR2 reads FYEKMQ (reference sequence). This CDR3 spans 16 amino acids. With V trimmed by 5 bases and J by 11 bases, 19 bases remained unmatched. CDR3 bases: TGTGCCAGCAGCAAAGGGAACGGGGGAGTGGACAGGGAGGCTTTCTTT. The encoded protein is CASSKGNGGVDREAFF.

The gene calls are TRBV9 and TRBJ2-1; 9 positions match TRBD2. This CDR3 region has 15 residues. Germline V gives CDR1 SGDLS, CDR2 YYNGEE. With V trimmed by 4 bases and J by 4 bases, 6 bases remained unmatched. CDR3 nucleotides: TGTGCCAGCAGCCCCTTGGCGGGGGGGTACAATGAGCAGTTCTTC. Its protein product is CASSPLAGGYNEQFF.

This chain joins TRBV5-4 and TRBJ2-1, with TRBD1 identical over 7 bases. Looked up from germline, CDR1 is SGHNT and CDR2 is YYREEE (reference sequence). The CDR3 extends over 16 amino acids. V lost 4 bases and J lost 8; bases outside the gene matches: 15. The CDR3 here is CASSAQQGKGVHEQFF. As DNA, the CDR3 is TGTGCCAGCAGCGCGCAACAGGGGAAAGGCGTCCATGAGCAGTTCTTC. The full variable domain, its missing parts supplied by reference TRBV5-4 and TRBJ2-1, is ETGVTQSPTHLIKTRGQQVTLRCSSQSGHNTVSWYQQALGQGPQFIFQYYREEENGRGNFPPRFSGLQFPNYSSELNVNALELDDSALYLCASSAQQGKGVHEQFFGPGTRLTVL.

This clone appeared a single time. The chain joins TRBV18 to TRBJ1-5; 10 bases fit TRBD1. The CDR3 contains 17 residues. Trimming at V came to 4 bases and at J to 7 bases, leaving 13 bases not matched to a gene. The germline CDR1 and CDR2 sequences are KGHSH and LQKENI. The CDR3 DNA reads as TGTGCCAGCTCACTACATCGGGACAGGGGAATGAAACAGCCCCAGCATTTT. Amino acids: CASSLHRDRGMKQPQHF.

J is TRBJ1-1 and V is TRBV28; D is perhaps TRBD1 (6 bases). CDR3 length equals 11 residues. Germline V gives CDR1 MDHEN, CDR2 SYDVKM. V lost 6 bases, J lost 9 bases, and 11 bases lay in between. The CDR3 nucleotides read TGTGCCAGCAGAGTAACAGGGAAAGCTTTCTTT. Its translation: CASRVTGKAFF.

V is TRBV7-8 and J is TRBJ2-7; 8 bases agree with TRBD1. Germline CDR1 SGHVS, CDR2 FQNEAQ. J was trimmed by 2 bases and V by 4 bases; bases with no gene match: 7. The CDR3 consists of 15 residues. The CDR3 here is CASSSGQGLTYEQYF. CDR3 nucleotides: TGTGCCAGCAGCTCAGGACAGGGCCTAACCTACGAGCAGTACTTC.

The chain links TRBV18 to TRBJ2-5; 8 bases align to TRBD1. CDR1 KGHSH and CDR2 LQKENI come from the germline V gene. The trim removed 3 bases at V and 2 bases at J, leaving 8 bases unmatched. The CDR3 contains 16 residues. The DNA of the CDR3 is TGTGCCAGCTCACCTGGGCGCAGGGGGCGTCAAGAGACCCAGTACTTC. This gives the protein CASSPGRRGRQETQYF.

The CDR3 is CASSVSTEGNEQFF. For the CDR3, the DNA is TGTGCCAGCAGCGTTTCTACGGAGGGGAATGAGCAGTTCTTC. V and J are TRBV9 and TRBJ2-1, with D perhaps TRBD2 (6 bases). The CDR3 is made up of 14 amino acids. V lost 2 bases and J lost 7, with 13 bases in between. The germline V gene encodes CDR1 SGDLS and CDR2 YYNGEE.

The chain recombines TRBV5-1 with TRBJ2-3, with TRBD2 identical over 7 bases. The CDR3 is made up of 16 amino acids. V gave up 3 bases and J gave up 2 bases; unmatched junction bases: 9. The V gene's germline CDR1 is SGHRS and CDR2 YFSETQ. This CDR3 reads CASSSRPGGVTDTQYF. The CDR3 region has the DNA TGCGCCAGCAGCTCCCGTCCGGGGGGAGTCACAGATACGCAGTATTTT.

The rearrangement joins TRBV23-1 to TRBJ1-4; D is perhaps TRBD1 (5 bases). TRBV23-1 counts as an open reading frame of uncertain function. V lost 7 bases and J lost 10, with 16 bases in between. This CDR3 has 13 residues. Here the CDR3 DNA reads TGCGCCAGCACCTTGTCCGGGGGACTAAAACTGTTTTTT. Encoded protein: CASTLSGGLKLFF.

The J gene is TRBJ1-1, the V gene TRBV29-1; D might be TRBD1 (6 bases). The CDR3 loop spans 12 amino acids. V was cut by 7 bases and J by 1 base, with 10 bases left in between. Germline-derived CDR1 and CDR2 are SQVTM and ANQGSEA. The CDR3 coding sequence is TGCAGCGCCGCCAGGGGGAACACTGAAGCTTTCTTT. Its protein is CSAARGNTEAFF.

The CDR3 nucleotides read TGTGCCAGCAGCTTAAACAGGGCGGACTATGGCTACACCTTC. Translated: CASSLNRADYGYTF. The V call is TRBV5-6, the J call TRBJ1-2, with D perhaps matching TRBD1 (6 bases). The V end lost 2 bases, the J end lost 3 bases, and 11 bases lay between the germline ends. The CDR3 runs to 14 residues. Germline CDR1 and CDR2: SGHDT and YYEEEE.

The chain combines TRBV15 with TRBJ2-5, with 7 bases lining up with TRBD1. The germline V gene encodes CDR1 LNHNV and CDR2 YYDKDF (reference sequence). V shed 7 bases, J shed 3 bases, and the junction held 8 bases outside the gene matches. CDR3 size: 14 residues. The CDR3 here is CATTQNRGKETQYF. In nucleotides, the CDR3 is TGTGCCACCACTCAAAACAGGGGCAAAGAGACCCAGTACTTC.

Comment on this clone: Other DNA sequences in the sample encode the same CDR3. This sequence joins TRBV15 and TRBJ1-4; possibly TRBD1 for D (5 bases). Per germline, CDR1 LNHNV and CDR2 YYDKDF (reference sequence). The ends were cut back, 3 bases at V and 8 bases at J, with 16 bases in the middle. This CDR3 is 15 amino acids long. The CDR3 bases are TGTGCCACCAGCAGCCGATCAGGGCGCGGAGAAAAACTGTTTTTT. Protein product: CATSSRSGRGEKLFF. Full variable domain (remainder filled in from reference TRBV15 and TRBJ1-4): DAMVIQNPRYQVTQFGKPVTLSCSQTLNHNVMYWYQQKSSQAPKLLFHYYDKDFNNEADTPDNFQSRRPNTSFCFLDIRSPGLGDTAMYLCATSSRSGRGEKLFFGSGTQLSVL.

The genes are TRBV5-6 and TRBJ1-2; TRBD1 matches at 8 bases. CDR1 and CDR2 (germline): SGHDT, YYEEEE. Germline trimming cut 2 bases from V and 2 bases from J; bases unmatched to any gene: 2. The CDR3 contains 14 residues. The CDR3 loop reads CASSLTGGNYGYTF. The CDR3 DNA follows: TGTGCCAGCAGCTTAACAGGGGGGAACTATGGCTACACCTTC.

This clone has only a few counts. V gene TRBV5-5 combines with J gene TRBJ1-2; 7 bases match TRBD1. CDR3 length: 15 residues. After removal of 4 bases from V and 6 bases from J, the junction contained 12 bases not matched to a gene. Germline assignment: CDR1 SGHKS and CDR2 YYEKEE (reference sequence). In DNA, the CDR3 is TGTGCCAGCAGCCCAATAGGGACAGCCCCGGATGGCTACACCTTC. Residues: CASSPIGTAPDGYTF.

The rearrangement joins TRBV4-3 to TRBJ1-6; 7 bases map to TRBD1. V lost 1 base to trimming and J lost 5 bases; unmatched junction nucleotides: 2. CDR3 length: 15 residues. CDR1 and CDR2 (germline): LGHNA, YSLEER. The CDR3 sequence is CASSQARGHNSPLHF. CDR3 nucleotide sequence: TGCGCCAGCAGCCAAGCGAGGGGGCATAATTCACCCCTCCACTTT.

The chain carries TRBV7-2 and TRBJ1-6; 9 nucleotides agree with TRBD1. Germline V CDR1 and CDR2: SGHTA, FQGNSA. Losses at the gene ends were 0 bases for V and 6 bases for J; bases not matched to a gene: 6. The CDR3 has 17 amino acids. In DNA, the CDR3 is TGTGCCAGCAGCTTAGCGCGGACAGGGGCCCGTAATTCACCCCTCCACTTT. Protein sequence: CASSLARTGARNSPLHF.

The V and J genes are TRBV5-1 and TRBJ2-2, with 7 nucleotides matching TRBD1. The CDR3 spans 15 residues. Trimming took 4 bases from V and 7 from J; bases not matched to a gene: 10. Germline-derived CDR1 and CDR2 are SGHRS and YFSETQ. The CDR3 protein is CASSVRQGPGGELFF. CDR3 DNA: TGCGCCAGCAGCGTACGACAGGGCCCCGGCGGGGAGCTGTTTTTT.

The chain combines TRBV29-1 with TRBJ1-1; D is possibly TRBD1 (5 bases). Trimming removed 7 bases at V and 5 bases at J, with 14 bases between. Per the germline V gene, CDR1 is SQVTM and CDR2 is ANQGSEA. CDR3 length: 12 amino acids. CDR3 DNA sequence: TGCAGCGGTTCGGGGGGAAGGACTGAAGCTTTCTTT. This encodes CSGSGGRTEAFF. The whole variable domain, filled in from reference TRBV29-1 and TRBJ1-1, reads SAVISQKPSRDICQRGTSLTIQCQVDSQVTMMFWYRQQPGQSLTLIATANQGSEATYESGFVIDKFPISRPNLTFSTLTVSNMSPEDSSIYLCSGSGGRTEAFFGQGTRLTVV.

The gene calls are TRBV7-9 and TRBJ2-3, with D maybe TRBD1 (5 bases). Per the germline V gene, CDR1 is SEHNR and CDR2 is FQNEAQ (reference sequence). The CDR3 sequence is 15 residues long. V was cut by 5 bases and J by 4 bases, with 16 bases left in between. CDR3 residues: CASSPQGVGADTQYF. The CDR3 DNA is TGTGCCAGCAGCCCTCAAGGGGTGGGCGCAGATACGCAGTATTTT.

There are many counts of this clone. Written as DNA, the CDR3 is TGTGCCAGCAGTTTGGGGGGGGCGGGGTACGAGCAGTACTTC. Protein product: CASSLGGAGYEQYF. The chain carries TRBV28 and TRBJ2-7, with D maybe TRBD2 (7 bases). Germline loops: CDR1 MDHEN, CDR2 SYDVKM. This CDR3 has 14 amino acids. V lost 3 bases, J lost 4 bases, and 13 bases lay in between.

The V call is TRBV5-1, the J call TRBJ2-6, with 7 positions matching TRBD1. CDR3 length: 16 amino acids. V lost 4 bases and J lost 5; bases outside the gene matches: 9. Germline-derived CDR1 and CDR2 are SGHRS and YFSETQ. This CDR3 reads CASSPTGETWANVLTF. Here the CDR3 DNA reads TGCGCCAGCAGCCCCACAGGGGAGACCTGGGCCAACGTCCTGACTTTC.

The J gene is TRBJ2-7, the V gene TRBV11-1; tentative D call: TRBD1 (6 bases). Germline V lookup: CDR1 SGHAT, CDR2 FQDESV (reference sequence). The CDR3 has 14 amino acids. V lost 5 bases and J 2 bases, leaving 13 bases between the germline ends. CDR3 loop: CASSRNRAPYEQYF. The CDR3 DNA reads as TGTGCCAGCAGCAGGAACAGGGCCCCCTACGAGCAGTACTTC.

The gene calls are TRBV5-5 and TRBJ2-5; 8 bases map to TRBD2. This CDR3 contains 17 residues. CDR1 SGHKS and CDR2 YYEKEE come from the germline V gene (reference sequence). With V trimmed by 4 bases and J by 3 bases, 14 bases remained unmatched. The chain's CDR3 is CASSPGGLAGIEETQYF. The CDR3 nucleotides read TGTGCCAGCAGCCCCGGTGGGTTAGCGGGAATTGAAGAGACCCAGTACTTC.

The rearrangement joins TRBV19 to TRBJ2-3; 7 nucleotides match TRBD1. CDR1 LNHDA and CDR2 SQIVND come from the germline V gene (reference sequence). With V trimmed by 4 bases and J by 4 bases, 8 bases remained unmatched. The CDR3 has 15 amino acids. CDR3 residues: CASSSRGQGADTQYF. The DNA of the CDR3 is TGTGCCAGTAGTAGTCGGGGCCAGGGGGCAGATACGCAGTATTTT.

V is TRBV6-5 and J is TRBJ1-5, with D tentatively TRBD1 (6 bases). V gave up 7 bases and J gave up 7 bases, with 14 bases separating them. Germline-derived CDR1 and CDR2 are MNHEY and SVGAGI. There are 13 residues in the CDR3. The CDR3 DNA reads TGTGCCAGCACCGCACAGGGTTCGCAGCCCCAGCATTTT. Translated, it gives CASTAQGSQPQHF.

V is TRBV9 and J is TRBJ2-3, with TRBD2 matching over 13 bases. CDR3 length: 16 residues. The trim removed 4 bases at V and 5 bases at J, leaving 7 bases unmatched. Germline values: CDR1 SGDLS, CDR2 YYNGEE. This CDR3 reads CASSQTSGGPGDTQYF. The CDR3 DNA reads TGTGCCAGCAGCCAGACTAGCGGGGGGCCGGGAGATACGCAGTATTTT.

V usage is TRBV29-1 and J usage is TRBJ1-4; possibly TRBD1 for D (6 bases). Germline values: CDR1 SQVTM, CDR2 ANQGSEA. Between the trimmed V and J ends, which lost 4 bases and 7 bases, there was a span of 13 bases. The CDR3 contains 13 residues. The CDR3 DNA reads TGCAGCGTTGCAGGGGCAGTTTGTGAAAAACTGTTTTTT. Amino acids: CSVAGAVCEKLFF.

This chain uses TRBV15 with TRBJ1-2, with a weak D call TRBD1 (5 bases). Germline CDR1 and CDR2: LNHNV and YYDKDF (reference sequence). Trimming cost V 2 bases and J 6 bases, with 10 bases left between them. The CDR3 contains 13 residues. The CDR3 loop reads CATSRLDSDGYTF. Written as DNA, the CDR3 is TGTGCCACCAGCAGACTAGACAGCGATGGCTACACCTTC.

CDR3 nucleotides: TGTGCCAGCAGTGGGCCCGGGGGAGATACGCAGTATTTT. Protein: CASSGPGGDTQYF. This rearrangement joins TRBV2 to TRBJ2-3; D might be TRBD2 (6 bases). Trimming pared 4 bases from V and 5 bases from J, leaving 10 bases between. CDR3 length: 13 residues. Germline V gene lookup returns CDR1 SNHLY and CDR2 FYNNEI.

The J gene is TRBJ2-3, the V gene TRBV19, with TRBD1 as a possible D gene (5 bases). The CDR3 sequence is 15 residues long. Germline V CDR1 and CDR2: LNHDA, SQIVND (reference sequence). The ends were cut back, 5 bases at V and 1 base at J, with 13 bases in the middle. The CDR3 is CASSPQGQGTDTQYF. CDR3 DNA sequence: TGTGCCAGTAGTCCCCAGGGTCAGGGCACAGATACGCAGTATTTT.